This is a list of T cell receptor beta chains from one sample in a study of blood T cell repertoires in COVID-19. Libraries were prepared by immunoSEQ multiplex PCR; TCRdb keeps only in-frame clonotypes and omits some of them. The sample lists some 290,000 clones; 88% were seen once. Sequences were obtained from peripheral blood. These receptors all come from a woman aged 25-40 years with COVID-19, enrolled during active disease. Each CDR3 is given with its conserved first and last residue. D genes are given only for firm matches. The size field is filled for only some rows; it gives once, few, many or a size class.

>NA|NA|TRBV6-2/TRBV6-3|TRBJ2-4
CASSSQGGKNIQYF
TGTGCCAGCAGTTCCCAGGGGGGCAAAAACATTCAGTACTTC
>TRBD1|once|TRBV6-5|TRBJ2-3
CASRPGTGTGTQYF
TGTGCCAGCAGACCCGGGACAGGGACCGGTACGCAGTATTTT
>NA|NA|TRBV15|TRBJ1-1
CATSREIKGPNTEAFF
TGTGCCACCAGCAGAGAAATTAAGGGGCCGAACACTGAAGCTTTCTTT
>NA|few|TRBV6-5|TRBJ1-1
CASSRGTGAFF
TGTGCCAGCAGTCGCGGGACTGGGGCTTTCTTT
>TRBD2|NA|TRBV19|TRBJ2-1
CASSTSGRRGEQFF
TGTGCCAGTAGTACTAGCGGGAGACGCGGTGAGCAGTTCTTC
>TRBD1|NA|TRBV6-6|TRBJ2-7
CASRRDRDDYEQYF
TGTGCCAGCAGAAGGGACAGGGACGACTACGAGCAGTACTTC
>NA|NA|TRBV2|TRBJ1-4
CASRDRTGARNEKLFF
TGTGCCAGCCGCGACAGAACCGGCGCCCGTAATGAAAAACTGTTTTTT
>NA|NA|TRBV6-5|TRBJ2-1
CASSSGEGYNEQFF
TGTGCCAGCAGTTCGGGGGAAGGATACAATGAGCAGTTCTTC
>NA|NA|TRBV5-8|TRBJ1-1
CASSPWDTTNTEAFF
TGTGCCAGCAGCCCCTGGGACACAACGAACACTGAAGCTTTCTTT
>NA|once|TRBV7-2|TRBJ1-3
CASSLAETSGNTIYF
TGTGCCAGCAGCTTAGCGGAGACCTCTGGAAACACCATATATTTT
>TRBD2|few|TRBV6-4|TRBJ2-2
CASSDSSGSGELFF
TGTGCCAGCAGTGACTCTAGCGGGAGCGGGGAGCTGTTTTTT
>NA|NA|TRBV12-3/TRBV12-4|TRBJ2-5
CASTGLSETQYF
TGTGCCAGCACCGGACTGTCAGAGACCCAGTACTTC
>TRBD1|NA|TRBV6-5|TRBJ1-2
CASSPDRARYGYTF
TGTGCCAGCAGTCCGGACAGGGCACGATATGGCTACACCTTC
>NA|NA|TRBV6-1|TRBJ2-7
CASSEQGSNEQYF
TGTGCCAGCAGTGAACAGGGGAGCAACGAGCAGTACTTC
>NA|NA|TRBV3-1/TRBV3-2|TRBJ2-3
CASSQFGPGTQYF
TGTGCCAGCAGCCAATTTGGTCCAGGCACGCAGTATTTT
>NA|NA|TRBV4-2|TRBJ2-7
CASSPLTGGNTYEQYF
TGTGCCAGCAGCCCACTAACGGGGGGCAATACCTACGAGCAGTACTTC
>NA|NA|TRBV4-1|TRBJ2-1
CASSQASSYNEQFF
TGCGCCAGCAGCCAGGCCAGCTCCTACAATGAGCAGTTCTTC
>NA|NA|TRBV3-1/TRBV3-2|TRBJ2-1
CASGPSSYNEQFF
TGTGCCAGCGGCCCGAGCTCCTACAATGAGCAGTTCTTC
>NA|NA|TRBV11-3|TRBJ2-7
CASSLSGGAYEQYF
TGTGCCAGCAGCTTATCTGGCGGTGCCTACGAGCAGTACTTC
>NA|NA|TRBV6-6|TRBJ1-4
CASSYQAGPYEKLFF
TGTGCCAGCAGTTACCAGGCAGGGCCTTACGAAAAACTGTTTTTT
>NA|NA|TRBV9|TRBJ2-2
CASSTRKEGMGTGELFF
TGTGCCAGCAGCACCAGAAAGGAGGGAATGGGCACCGGGGAGCTGTTTTTT
>NA|few|TRBV6-5|TRBJ1-5
CASSRGTHQPQHF
TGTGCTAGTTCCCGGGGGACCCATCAGCCCCAGCATTTT
>NA|NA|TRBV10-3|TRBJ1-2
CAISELQGTDGYTF
TGTGCCATCAGTGAGCTACAGGGTACTGATGGCTACACCTTC
>TRBD2|NA|TRBV7-6|TRBJ2-3
CASSLGGGSYTDTQYF
TGTGCCAGCAGCTTAGGAGGCGGGAGTTACACAGATACGCAGTATTTT
>NA|NA|TRBV2|TRBJ1-2
CASSHRDNYGYTF
TGTGCCAGCAGTCACAGAGATAACTATGGCTACACCTTC
>NA|NA|TRBV7-9|TRBJ1-3
CASSRGFSGNTIYF
TGTGCCAGCAGCCGAGGATTCTCTGGAAACACCATATATTTT
>NA|NA|TRBV3-1/TRBV3-2|TRBJ2-1
CASEPTGKVYNEQFF
TGTGCCAGCGAACCGACAGGAAAGGTATACAATGAGCAGTTCTTC
>NA|NA|TRBV7-9|TRBJ2-1
CASSPHESSYNEQFF
TGTGCCAGCAGCCCTCATGAGAGCTCCTACAATGAGCAGTTCTTC
>NA|NA|TRBV2|TRBJ1-1
CASSRDTLFTEAFF
TGTGCCAGCAGCCGGGACACCTTATTCACTGAAGCTTTCTTT
>NA|NA|TRBV15|TRBJ2-2
CATSRAGTGELFF
TGTGCCACCAGCAGAGCAGGGACCGGGGAGCTGTTTTTT
>NA|NA|TRBV7-3|TRBJ1-1
CASSLNGGPVGTEAFF
TGTGCCAGCAGCTTGAACGGGGGGCCGGTAGGCACTGAAGCTTTCTTT
>NA|NA|TRBV30|TRBJ2-3
CAWSLAEATQYF
TGTGCCTGGAGTCTAGCAGAGGCAACGCAGTATTTT
>NA|NA|TRBV11-2|TRBJ1-3
CASSTGLRNTIYF
TGTGCCAGCAGCACGGGACTAAGGAACACCATATATTTT
>TRBD2|NA|TRBV7-3|TRBJ2-7
CASSPGGGLGEQYF
TGTGCCAGCAGCCCAGGCGGGGGGCTCGGCGAGCAGTACTTC
>NA|NA|TRBV18|TRBJ2-7
CASSPQTGEDEQYF
TGTGCCAGCTCACCCCAGACGGGGGAGGACGAGCAGTACTTC
>TRBD1|NA|TRBV29-1|TRBJ1-1
CSARQGSNTEAFF
TGCAGCGCCCGACAGGGGTCGAACACTGAAGCTTTCTTT
>NA|NA|TRBV11-3|TRBJ2-5
CASSSGRGAQETQYF
TGTGCCAGCAGCTCGGGCCGGGGGGCACAAGAGACCCAGTACTTC
>NA|NA|TRBV3-1/TRBV3-2|TRBJ1-1
CASSQGSVNTEAFF
TGTGCCAGCAGCCAAGGATCGGTGAACACTGAAGCTTTCTTT
>NA|NA|TRBV6-5|TRBJ2-3
CASSYRGTPSDTQYF
TGTGCCAGCAGTTACAGGGGGACACCCTCCGATACGCAGTATTTT
>NA|NA|TRBV6-5|TRBJ1-4
CASSYSTWEKLFF
TGTGCCAGCAGTTACTCGACTTGGGAAAAACTGTTTTTT
>NA|NA|TRBV5-3|TRBJ2-7
CARSQALRGTLSYEQYF
TGTGCCAGAAGCCAAGCACTCCGCGGGACCTTAAGCTACGAGCAGTACTTC
>TRBD2|once|TRBV7-2|TRBJ2-7
CASSPRTSLSYEQYF
TGTGCCAGCAGCCCCAGGACTAGCCTCTCCTACGAGCAGTACTTC
>TRBD1|once|TRBV29-1|TRBJ2-7
CSVSGQGYEQYF
TGCAGCGTCTCAGGACAGGGTTACGAGCAGTACTTC
>TRBD2|NA|TRBV28|TRBJ2-1
CASSVSTSGRITYNEQFF
TGTGCCAGCAGTGTCTCAACTAGCGGGAGAATCACCTACAATGAGCAGTTCTTC
>NA|NA|TRBV10-1|TRBJ2-3
CASSDQRDTQYF
TGCGCCAGCAGTGACCAGAGGGATACGCAGTATTTT
>TRBD2|NA|TRBV28|TRBJ2-3
CASSSPAGDTDTQYF
TGTGCCAGCAGTTCGCCAGCGGGAGACACAGATACGCAGTATTTT
>NA|NA|TRBV18|TRBJ1-6
CASSRTKGGSYNSPLHF
TGTGCCAGCTCACGAACAAAGGGAGGGTCCTATAATTCACCCCTCCACTTT
>TRBD2|NA|TRBV6-4|TRBJ2-2
CASSEGGSRSGELFF
TGTGCCAGCAGTGAGGGCGGGAGTCGCTCCGGGGAGCTGTTTTTT
>TRBD2|NA|TRBV2|TRBJ2-5
CASDVAGVPYQETQYF
TGTGCCAGCGACGTAGCGGGAGTCCCGTACCAAGAGACCCAGTACTTC
>NA|NA|TRBV5-4|TRBJ1-2
CASSLRGTPSGYTF
TGTGCCAGCAGCTTGAGAGGCACACCCAGTGGCTACACCTTC
>TRBD1|NA|TRBV7-8|TRBJ2-7
CASSLGQISYEQYF
TGTGCCAGCAGCTTGGGACAGATCTCCTACGAGCAGTACTTC
>TRBD2|NA|TRBV28|TRBJ2-1
CASSWEGFAGPSYNEQFF
TGTGCCAGCAGTTGGGAGGGTTTCGCGGGACCCTCCTACAATGAGCAGTTCTTC
>NA|NA|TRBV30|TRBJ1-4
CACAGGPKLFF
TGTGCCTGCGCCGGAGGTCCTAAACTGTTTTTT
>NA|NA|TRBV6-5|TRBJ1-6
CASSPQRTLHF
TGTGCCAGCAGCCCCCAGCGGACCCTCCACTTT
>TRBD1|NA|TRBV5-5|TRBJ1-1
CASSLVQGARGTEAFF
TGTGCCAGCAGCTTGGTCCAGGGGGCTAGGGGCACTGAAGCTTTCTTT
>NA|NA|TRBV2|TRBJ1-4
CASSENGEPNEKLFF
TGTGCCAGCAGTGAAAACGGGGAACCTAATGAAAAACTGTTTTTT
>TRBD1|NA|TRBV28|TRBJ1-1
CASITPDRAEKAFF
TGTGCCAGCATCACCCCCGACAGGGCGGAGAAGGCTTTCTTT
>NA|NA|TRBV21-1|TRBJ2-7
CASSQTGMSSYEQYF
TGTGCCAGCAGCCAGACAGGGATGAGCTCCTACGAGCAGTACTTC
>TRBD1|NA|TRBV7-2|TRBJ2-3
CASTPDRGPDTQYF
TGTGCCAGCACCCCTGACAGGGGGCCAGATACGCAGTATTTT
>TRBD2|NA|TRBV9|TRBJ2-1
CASSSESLANEQFF
TGTGCCAGCAGCTCCGAGTCACTAGCGAATGAGCAGTTCTTC